The clone carrying this T cell receptor beta chain appeared a single time. The data originate from a study of cytomegalovirus exposure and HLA in healthy donors. Amplification used 60 Vbeta primers and 13 Jbeta primers. Assay used: immunoSEQ multiplex PCR; TCRdb lists only in-frame clones, some missing. This table has about 94,000 clones, nearly 80% appearing once. The sequenced sample was PBMCs. This TCR came from a woman aged 40 to 50 in good health and CMV-seronegative.

This chain's CDR3 is CASSVKTGTPSNQPQHF. CDR3 DNA sequence: TGTGCCAGTAGTGTCAAGACAGGGACCCCGAGCAATCAGCCCCAGCATTTT. This chain connects TRBV19 to TRBJ1-5; 7 bases line up with TRBD1. Trimming removed 5 bases from V and 1 base from J; junction bases left unmatched: 11. Germline V gene sequence: CDR1 LNHDA, CDR2 SQIVND (reference sequence). The CDR3 runs 17 residues. Variable domain in full (rest from reference TRBV19 and TRBJ1-5): DGGITQSPKYLFRKEGQNVTLSCEQNLNHDAMYWYRQDPGQGLRLIYYSQIVNDFQKGDIAEGYSVSREKKESFPLTVTSAQKNPTAFYLCASSVKTGTPSNQPQHFGDGTRLSIL.